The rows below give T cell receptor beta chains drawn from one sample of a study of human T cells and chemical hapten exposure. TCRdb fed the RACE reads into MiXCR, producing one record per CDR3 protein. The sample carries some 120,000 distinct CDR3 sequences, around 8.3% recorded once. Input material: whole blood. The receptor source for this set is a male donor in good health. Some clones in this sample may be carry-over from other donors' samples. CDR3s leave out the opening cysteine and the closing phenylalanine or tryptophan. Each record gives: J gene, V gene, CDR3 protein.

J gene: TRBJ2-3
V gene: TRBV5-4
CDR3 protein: ASSSGDRGSDTQY

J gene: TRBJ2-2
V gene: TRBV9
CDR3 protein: ASSVALTGELF

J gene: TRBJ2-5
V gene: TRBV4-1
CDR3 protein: ASSPAGGRETQY

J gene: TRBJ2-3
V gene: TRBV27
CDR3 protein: ATSPEPSTDTQY

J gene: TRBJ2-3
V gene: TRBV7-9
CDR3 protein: ASSAGDNTDTQY

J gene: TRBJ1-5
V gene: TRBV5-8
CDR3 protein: ASSPVVGDSYQPQH

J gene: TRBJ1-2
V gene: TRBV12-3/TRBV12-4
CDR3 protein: ASSLALGQGEGYGYT

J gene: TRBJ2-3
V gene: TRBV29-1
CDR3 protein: SDGTTDTQY

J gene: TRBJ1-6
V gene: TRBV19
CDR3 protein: ASSISETTNSPLH

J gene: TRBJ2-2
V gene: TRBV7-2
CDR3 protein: ASSFGLRTGELF

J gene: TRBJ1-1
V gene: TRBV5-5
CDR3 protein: ASSLAGGAGYNTEAF

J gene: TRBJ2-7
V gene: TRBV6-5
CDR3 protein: ASSYDPRDRGVNEQY

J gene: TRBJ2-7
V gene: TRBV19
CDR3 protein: ASSVGGSEQY

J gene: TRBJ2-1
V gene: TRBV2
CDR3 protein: ASSRVSEQF

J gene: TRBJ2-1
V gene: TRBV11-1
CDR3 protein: ASSLAWSPRGNEQF

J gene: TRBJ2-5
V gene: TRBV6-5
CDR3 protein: ASSYSLAGQETQY

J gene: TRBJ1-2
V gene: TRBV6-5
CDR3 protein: ASSLTGGKYGYT

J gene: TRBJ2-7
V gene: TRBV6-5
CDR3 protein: ASSLQGPYEQY

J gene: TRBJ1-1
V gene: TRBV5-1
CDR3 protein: ASSPGTGDTEAF

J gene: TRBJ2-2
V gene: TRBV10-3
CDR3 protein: AISSTAAGTGELF

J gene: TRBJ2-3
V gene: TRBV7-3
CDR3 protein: ASSWTVSSTDTQY

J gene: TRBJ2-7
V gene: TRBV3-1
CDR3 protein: ASSQAAVRQIYEQY

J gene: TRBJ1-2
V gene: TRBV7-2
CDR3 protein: ASSLVMSGGYT

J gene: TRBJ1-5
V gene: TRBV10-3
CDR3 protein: AISAGAIEPQH

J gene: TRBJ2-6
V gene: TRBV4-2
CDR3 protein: ASSQERTGSGANVLT

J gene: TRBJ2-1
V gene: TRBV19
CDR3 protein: ASSIGGRLNEQF

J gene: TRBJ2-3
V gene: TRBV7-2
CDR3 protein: ASSLAGASDTQY

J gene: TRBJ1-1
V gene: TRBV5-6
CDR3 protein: ASSLAYMNTEAF

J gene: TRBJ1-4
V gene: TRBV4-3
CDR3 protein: ASSQDQAWYRDNEKLF

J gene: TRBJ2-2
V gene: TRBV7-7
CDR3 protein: ASSLAGSETGELF